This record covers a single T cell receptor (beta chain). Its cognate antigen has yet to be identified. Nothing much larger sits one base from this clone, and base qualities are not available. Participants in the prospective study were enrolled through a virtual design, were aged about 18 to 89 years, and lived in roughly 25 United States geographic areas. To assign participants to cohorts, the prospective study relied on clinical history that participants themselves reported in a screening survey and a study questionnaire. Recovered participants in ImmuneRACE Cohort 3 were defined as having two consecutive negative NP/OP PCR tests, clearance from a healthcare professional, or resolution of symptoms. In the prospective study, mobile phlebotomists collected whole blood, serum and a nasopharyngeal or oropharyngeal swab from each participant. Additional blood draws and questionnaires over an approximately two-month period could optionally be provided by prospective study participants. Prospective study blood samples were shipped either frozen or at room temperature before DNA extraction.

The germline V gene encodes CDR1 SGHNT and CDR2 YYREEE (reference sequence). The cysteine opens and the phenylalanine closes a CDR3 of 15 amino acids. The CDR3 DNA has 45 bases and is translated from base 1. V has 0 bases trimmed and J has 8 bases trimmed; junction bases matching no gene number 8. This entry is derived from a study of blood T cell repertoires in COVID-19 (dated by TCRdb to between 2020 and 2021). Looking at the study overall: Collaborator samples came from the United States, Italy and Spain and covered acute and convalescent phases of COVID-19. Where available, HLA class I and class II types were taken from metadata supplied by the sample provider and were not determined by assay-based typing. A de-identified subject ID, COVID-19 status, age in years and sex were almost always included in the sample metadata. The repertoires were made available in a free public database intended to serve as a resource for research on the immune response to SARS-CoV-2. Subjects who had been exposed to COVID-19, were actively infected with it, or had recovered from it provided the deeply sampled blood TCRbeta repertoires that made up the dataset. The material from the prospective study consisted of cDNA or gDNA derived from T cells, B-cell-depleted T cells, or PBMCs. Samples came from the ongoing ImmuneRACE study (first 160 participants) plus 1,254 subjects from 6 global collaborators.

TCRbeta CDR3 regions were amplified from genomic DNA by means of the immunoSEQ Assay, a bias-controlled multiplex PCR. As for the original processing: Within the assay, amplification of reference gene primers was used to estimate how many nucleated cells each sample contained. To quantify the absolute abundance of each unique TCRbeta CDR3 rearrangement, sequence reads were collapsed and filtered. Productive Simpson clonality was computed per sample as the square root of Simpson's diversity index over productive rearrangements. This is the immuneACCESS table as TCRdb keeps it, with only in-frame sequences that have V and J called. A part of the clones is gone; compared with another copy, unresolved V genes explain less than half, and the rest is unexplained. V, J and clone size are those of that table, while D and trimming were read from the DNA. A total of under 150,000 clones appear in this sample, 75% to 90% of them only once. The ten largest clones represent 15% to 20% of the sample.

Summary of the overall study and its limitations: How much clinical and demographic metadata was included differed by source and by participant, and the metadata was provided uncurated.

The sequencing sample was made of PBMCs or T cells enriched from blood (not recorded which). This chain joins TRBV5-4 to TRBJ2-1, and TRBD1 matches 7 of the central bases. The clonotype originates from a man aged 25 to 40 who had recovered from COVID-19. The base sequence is TGTGCCAGCAGCTTGGAACAGGGGACGAGGCATGAGCAGTTCTTC. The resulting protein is CASSLEQGTRHEQFF.